This is a list of T cell receptor beta chains from one sample in a study of blood T cell repertoires in COVID-19. Method: immunoSEQ multiplex PCR; TCRdb's copy keeps in-frame clones and lacks some. The sample records 90,000 to 120,000 clones, 70% to 90% being singletons. Sequenced sample: peripheral blood. Receptor source: a man aged 45-60 years with active or convalescent COVID-19. Both conserved end residues are part of each CDR3. The D gene is left open where the match is weak. Size is stated for part of the rows, as once, few or many counts, or as a class when the clone is expanded.

abundance	v_gene	len	j_gene	d_gene	CDR3nt	CDR3aa
once	TRBV7-9	15	TRBJ1-5	TRBD1	TGTGCCAGCCGCCCTATAGGAGGGGGCCCTCAGCCCCAGCATTTT	CASRPIGGGPQPQHF
-	TRBV19	15	TRBJ1-5	-	TGTGCCAGTAGTATCGGAGGGTCTAGCAATCAGCCCCAGCATTTT	CASSIGGSSNQPQHF
-	TRBV27	14	TRBJ2-3	-	TGTGCCAGTTCAAACAGGTTTAGCACAGATACGCAGTATTTT	CASSNRFSTDTQYF
-	TRBV14	13	TRBJ2-7	TRBD2	TGTGCCAGCAGCCAGTCAACTAGCGGCGAGCAGTACTTC	CASSQSTSGEQYF
-	TRBV5-4	15	TRBJ2-5	-	TGTGCCAGCAGCTTGTGGGGGGGGCTTGGGGAGACCCAGTACTTC	CASSLWGGLGETQYF
-	TRBV6-1	14	TRBJ1-3	-	TGTGCCAGCAGTGACGGTGCCTCTGGAAACACCATATATTTT	CASSDGASGNTIYF
-	TRBV3-1/TRBV3-2	16	TRBJ2-2	TRBD2	TGTGCCAGCATACTGGGGACTAGCGGATTCACCGGGGAGCTGTTTTTT	CASILGTSGFTGELFF
-	TRBV6-5	15	TRBJ1-6	-	TGTGCCAGCAGTCTTATGGGAGATCAAAATTCACCCCTCCACTTT	CASSLMGDQNSPLHF
-	TRBV6-5	14	TRBJ2-3	-	TGTGCCAGCGTAGGGACTAAGGGGGTAGATACGCAGTATTTT	CASVGTKGVDTQYF
-	TRBV19	15	TRBJ2-1	-	TGTGCCAGTAGTATGGATAGGGGCGGTTACAATGAGCAGTTCTTC	CASSMDRGGYNEQFF
-	TRBV30	16	TRBJ1-2	-	TGTGCCTGGAGAGGCCCGAACAGGGCGGGAGATTATGGCTACACCTTC	CAWRGPNRAGDYGYTF
-	TRBV27	12	TRBJ2-2	-	TGTGCCAGCAGTTTAGAACACGGGGAGCTGTTTTTT	CASSLEHGELFF
-	TRBV2	14	TRBJ2-5	-	TGTGCCAGCAGTGAGTCCCCAGGAAGGGAGACCCAGTACTTC	CASSESPGRETQYF
-	TRBV3-1/TRBV3-2	13	TRBJ1-2	-	TGTGCCAGCAGCCCTTCTCAGGCCAGGCGCTACACCTTC	CASSPSQARRYTF
-	TRBV7-2	13	TRBJ1-1	-	TGTGCCAGCAGCTGGCCCGGGAGGGCTGAAGCTTTCTTT	CASSWPGRAEAFF
once	TRBV28	12	TRBJ2-3	-	TGTGCCAGCAGATCTCAGGGAAATACGCAGTATTTT	CASRSQGNTQYF
-	TRBV2	14	TRBJ1-1	-	TGTGCCAGCATGCCCCGGAGACTGAACACTGAAGCTTTCTTT	CASMPRRLNTEAFF
once	TRBV3-1/TRBV3-2	15	TRBJ2-3	TRBD2	TGTGCCAGCAGCCAGACGGGGGGAGGCACAGATACGCAGTATTTT	CASSQTGGGTDTQYF
-	TRBV7-8	16	TRBJ2-1	TRBD2	TGTGCCAGCAGCTTAGCCCGGGAGGGCTCCTACAATGAGCAGTTCTTC	CASSLAREGSYNEQFF
once	TRBV12-3/TRBV12-4	13	TRBJ2-5	-	TGTGCCAGCAGTTTGGAGTTAGCCGAGACCCAGTACTTC	CASSLELAETQYF
-	TRBV27	15	TRBJ2-1	TRBD2	TGTGCCAGCAGCCCTTGGGGGGGGTTTGGGAGTGAGCAGTTCTTC	CASSPWGGFGSEQFF
-	TRBV13	14	TRBJ2-3	-	TGTGCCAGCAGCTTAGATTTTATGAGGAATACGCAGTATTTT	CASSLDFMRNTQYF